These 9 T cell receptor beta chains were all obtained from the same sample, sequenced in a study of T cell responses to AZD1222 COVID-19 vaccine. Libraries were prepared by immunoSEQ multiplex PCR; TCRdb keeps only in-frame clonotypes and omits some of them. The table includes 65,000 to 90,000 clones, about nine tenths detected once. The material sequenced was peripheral blood, taken on day 0 of AZD1222 vaccination. All receptors come from an adult in good health.

This clone has just a few counts. The chain employs TRBV27 and TRBJ2-4; D unresolved. Trimming removed 4 bases from V and 10 bases from J, with 2 bases in between. This CDR3 contains 9 residues. Germline loops: CDR1 MNHEY, CDR2 SMNVEV (reference sequence). CDR3 residues: CASSCIQYF. As DNA, the CDR3 is TGTGCCAGCAGTTGTATTCAGTACTTC.

The chain recombines TRBV9 with TRBJ1-5; D not certain. Per germline, CDR1 SGDLS and CDR2 YYNGEE. With 0 bases removed from V and 4 bases from J, the gap between germline ends came to 8 bases. There are 14 residues in the CDR3. CDR3 DNA sequence: TGTGCCAGCAGCGTAGGATGGGGTAATCAGCCCCAGCATTTT. It yields the protein CASSVGWGNQPQHF. Variable domain in full (rest from reference TRBV9 and TRBJ1-5): DSGVTQTPKHLITATGQRVTLRCSPRSGDLSVYWYQQSLDQGLQFLIQYYNGEERAKGNILERFSAQQFPDLHSELNLSSLELGDSALYFCASSVGWGNQPQHFGDGTRLSIL.

The J gene is TRBJ2-3, the V gene TRBV24-1, with 10 bases identical to TRBD1. This CDR3 spans 16 amino acids. The junction had 4 bases not matched to a gene; V was cut back by 1 base and J by 4 bases. Germline V gene data show CDR1 as KGHDR and CDR2 as SFDVKD. The CDR3 DNA reads TGTGCCACCAGTGATTTTGACAGGGGGCGCTCAGATACGCAGTATTTT. Its translation: CATSDFDRGRSDTQYF.

V usage is TRBV7-3 and J usage is TRBJ1-2, with a tentative D call TRBD1 (5 bases). The V end was cut by 1 base, the J end by 7 bases, with 13 bases between. Germline V lookup: CDR1 SGHTA, CDR2 FQGTGA. There are 14 residues in the CDR3. CDR3 sequence: CASSLNPGLSGYTF. DNA of the CDR3: TGTGCCAGCAGCTTAAATCCAGGGCTCTCTGGCTACACCTTC.

This rearrangement joins TRBV30 to TRBJ2-4; D remains unclear. The CDR3 spans 14 residues. V was pared by 4 bases and J by 0 bases, with 10 bases between. Germline V gene data show CDR1 as GTSNPN and CDR2 as SVGIG (reference sequence). This CDR3 is CAWTSFGAKNIQYF. The CDR3 DNA reads as TGTGCCTGGACTTCATTCGGAGCCAAAAACATTCAGTACTTC.

This chain connects TRBV5-6 to TRBJ2-7; TRBD1 matches 7 bases. The trim removed 0 bases at V and 2 bases at J, leaving 2 bases unmatched. The V gene's germline CDR1 is SGHDT and CDR2 YYEEEE. The CDR3 is 14 amino acids. The CDR3 is CASSLGTGAYEQYF. The CDR3 bases are TGTGCCAGCAGCTTGGGGACAGGAGCCTACGAGCAGTACTTC.

The CDR3 loop is CASSEATGHNSEQYF. In nucleotides, the CDR3 is TGTGCCAGCAGTGAAGCGACAGGTCATAATAGCGAGCAGTACTTC. J is TRBJ2-7 and V is TRBV2, with D possibly TRBD1 on 6 matching bases. V lost 0 bases and J lost 6, with 15 bases in between. The CDR3 runs 15 residues. Germline CDR1 is SNHLY and CDR2 is FYNNEI.

This clone has more than one count but fewer than ten. The identical CDR3 is also encoded by other nucleotide sequences in the sample. The rearrangement uses TRBV18 and TRBJ2-5; D uncertain. In germline, CDR1 is KGHSH, CDR2 LQKENI. V was shortened by 4 bases and J by 4 bases, with 7 bases between the two germline ends. The CDR3 runs to 12 residues. This CDR3 is CASSLLGETQYF. CDR3 coding DNA: TGTGCCAGCTCACTCCTAGGAGAGACCCAGTACTTC.

The rearrangement links TRBV2 to TRBJ2-5; D gene unclear. CDR3 length: 14 amino acids. Trimming cost V 7 bases and J 6 bases, with 18 bases left between them. The V gene's germline CDR1 is SNHLY and CDR2 FYNNEI. The CDR3 nucleotides are TGTGCCAGCATCCCGCGGATGGGCTCGAAGACCCAGTACTTC. The encoded protein is CASIPRMGSKTQYF.